The sequence of this TCR beta chain was determined in a study of shared clonotypes between healthy human individuals. Overall study: CD4 naive and memory got three plates each, CD8 naive two, CD8 memory one. Study findings and constraints: Against clonotypes common to all four donors, non-shared ones had lower generation probabilities. Estimated richness values were generally larger in naive subsets than in memory subsets. Clonotype sharing across a few donors was observed for around 5% of naive CD4 clonotypes.

For this clone: Its specificity is unknown.

V shed 1 base and J 1 base; nucleotides not matched to a gene: 8. CDR3 length: 17 amino acids. Germline loops: CDR1 SGHVS, CDR2 FQNEAQ. CD45RO negativity and positive selection for CCR7 defined naive CD8 cells, a population that excluded terminally differentiated effector memory CD45RA+ cells. TCRdb's table, derived via immunoSEQ multiplex PCR, lists solely in-frame clones and lacks some. This table has hundreds of thousands of clones, 95% to 98% appearing once. The TCR comes from a man aged 25 to 45 in good health. Sequenced: naive CD8+ T cells sorted from blood. This chain links TRBV7-8 with TRBJ2-3; TRBD1 aligns across 7 bases. CDR3 sequence reads: CASSLEAGGRGTDTQYF. CDR3 bases: TGTGCCAGCAGCTTAGAGGCAGGGGGACGGGGCACAGATACGCAGTATTTT. The variable domain in full, completed from reference TRBV7-8 and TRBJ2-3, reads GAGVSQSPRYKVAKRGQDVALRCDPISGHVSLFWYQQALGQGPEFLTYFQNEAQLDKSGLPSDRFFAERPEGSVSTLKIQRTQQEDSAVYLCASSLEAGGRGTDTQYFGPGTRLTVL.